This T cell receptor beta chain emerged from a study of CD8 T cells in ankylosing spondylitis (dated by TCRdb to about 2017). Regarding the complete study: T cell receptor beta repertoires were profiled in healthy donors and ankylosing spondylitis patients so that disease-linked TCR variants could be found. The full study cohort comprised around 25 ankylosing spondylitis patients and some 110 healthy donors. Samples of peripheral blood were taken, and for ankylosing spondylitis patients, synovial fluid was collected as well.

What the work shows at the level of the full study, not this receptor alone: A TCR beta motif of several highly homologous amino acid variants appeared characteristic of blood from ankylosing spondylitis patients. Some TCR beta motif variants had previously been reported in synovial fluid and blood of reactive arthritis patients, which suggested common disease-initiation mechanisms. The disease-linked clones were reported as significantly enriched in matched synovial fluid samples from ankylosing spondylitis patients. In peripheral blood, the disease-linked clones were found at relatively low frequencies and had a CD8+ phenotype.

Data came from an Illumina HiSeq 2500. TCR beta libraries were prepared by quantitative 5'-RACE with molecular barcodes. Per the source publication's procedure: To identify disease-linked TCR variants, a new computational method was used, one built on a probabilistic model of VDJ rearrangement. Starting from the raw public reads, TCRdb applied fastp trimming at Q25, assembled clones with MiXCR and retained in-frame beta chains. Rows are unified per CDR3 protein, each entry keeping the most common DNA and genes. The V and J calls reflect TCRdb's pipeline rather than the authors' work. In this sample the table shows around 390,000 distinct CDR3 sequences, approximately 20% of which occur a single time. The leading ten clones occupy roughly a sixth of the sample. This clonotype came up many times. What this receptor recognizes is not known. Base qualities are not provided; no much larger clone lies one nucleotide away.

The source material was blood, either unsorted or a sorted T cell fraction (not recorded which). The clonotype was recovered from a male donor with ankylosing spondylitis.

At the DNA level, the sequence is TGCAGCGTCTCAGGGACTAGCGGACGCACAGATACGCAGTATTTT. This is translated as CSVSGTSGRTDTQYF. This sequence uses TRBV29-1 and TRBJ2-3; 11 bases in the middle match TRBD2. CDR1 and CDR2, per the germline V gene, are SQVTM and ANQGSEA. From its cysteine to its phenylalanine, the CDR3 spans 15 amino acids. Only CDR3 DNA is held: 45 bases, read in frame from base 1. The germline V and J ends show losses of 6 bases and 1 base respectively, and no gene match explains 6 bases of the junction.